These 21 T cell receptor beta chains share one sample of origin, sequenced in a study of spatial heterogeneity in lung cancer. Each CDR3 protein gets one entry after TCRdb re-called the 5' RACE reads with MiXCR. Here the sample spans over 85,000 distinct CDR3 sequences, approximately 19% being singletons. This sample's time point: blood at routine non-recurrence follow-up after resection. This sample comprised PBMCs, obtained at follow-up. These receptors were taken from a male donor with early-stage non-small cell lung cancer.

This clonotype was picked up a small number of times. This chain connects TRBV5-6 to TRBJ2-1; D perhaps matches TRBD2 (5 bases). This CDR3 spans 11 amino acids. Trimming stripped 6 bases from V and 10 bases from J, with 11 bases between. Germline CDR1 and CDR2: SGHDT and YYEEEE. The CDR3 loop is CASTLEGEQFF. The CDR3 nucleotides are TGTGCCAGCACCCTCGAGGGAGAGCAGTTCTTC.

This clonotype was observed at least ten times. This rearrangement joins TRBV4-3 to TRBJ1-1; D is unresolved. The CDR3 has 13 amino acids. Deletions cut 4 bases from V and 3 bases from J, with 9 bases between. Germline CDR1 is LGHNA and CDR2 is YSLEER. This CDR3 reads CASSPGGYTEAFF. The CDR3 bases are TGCGCCAGCAGCCCAGGCGGGTACACTGAAGCTTTCTTT.

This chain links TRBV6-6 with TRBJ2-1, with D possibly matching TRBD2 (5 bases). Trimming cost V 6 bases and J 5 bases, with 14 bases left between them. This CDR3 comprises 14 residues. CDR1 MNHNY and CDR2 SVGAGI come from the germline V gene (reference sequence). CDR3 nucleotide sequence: TGTGCCAGCAGAGCGGAGACAAACAACAATGAGCAGTTCTTC. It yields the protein CASRAETNNNEQFF.

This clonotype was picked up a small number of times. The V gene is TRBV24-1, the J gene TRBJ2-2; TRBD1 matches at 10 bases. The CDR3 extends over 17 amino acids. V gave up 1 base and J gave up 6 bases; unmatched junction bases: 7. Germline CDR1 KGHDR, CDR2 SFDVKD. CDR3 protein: CATSDFKGDRGSGELFF. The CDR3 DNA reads TGTGCCACCAGTGATTTTAAGGGGGACAGGGGATCCGGGGAGCTGTTTTTT.

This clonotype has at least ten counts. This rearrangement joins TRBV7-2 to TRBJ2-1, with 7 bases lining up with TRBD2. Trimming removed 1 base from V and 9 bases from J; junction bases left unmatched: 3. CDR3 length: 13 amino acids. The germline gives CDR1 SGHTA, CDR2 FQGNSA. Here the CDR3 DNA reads TGTGCCAGCAGCTTAGGGCGGGAGACTGAGCAGTTCTTC. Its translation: CASSLGRETEQFF.

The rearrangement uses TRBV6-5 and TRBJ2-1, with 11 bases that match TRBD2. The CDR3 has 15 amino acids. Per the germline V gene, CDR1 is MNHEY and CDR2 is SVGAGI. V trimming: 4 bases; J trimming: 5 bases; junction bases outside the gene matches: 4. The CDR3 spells CASSSSGRQHNEQFF. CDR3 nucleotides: TGTGCCAGCAGTTCTAGCGGGAGGCAACACAATGAGCAGTTCTTC.

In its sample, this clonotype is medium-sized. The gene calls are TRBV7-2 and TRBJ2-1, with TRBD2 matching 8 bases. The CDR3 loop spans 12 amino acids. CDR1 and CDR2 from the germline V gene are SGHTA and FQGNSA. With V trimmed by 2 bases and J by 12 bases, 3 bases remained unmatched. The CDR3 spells CASSLRGTRQFF. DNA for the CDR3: TGTGCCAGCAGCTTAAGGGGGACTAGGCAGTTCTTC. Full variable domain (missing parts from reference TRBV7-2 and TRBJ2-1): GAGVSQSPSNKVTEKGKDVELRCDPISGHTALYWYRQSLGQGLEFLIYFQGNSAPDKSGLPSDRFSAERTGGSVSTLTIQRTQQEDSAVYLCASSLRGTRQFFGPGTRLTVL.

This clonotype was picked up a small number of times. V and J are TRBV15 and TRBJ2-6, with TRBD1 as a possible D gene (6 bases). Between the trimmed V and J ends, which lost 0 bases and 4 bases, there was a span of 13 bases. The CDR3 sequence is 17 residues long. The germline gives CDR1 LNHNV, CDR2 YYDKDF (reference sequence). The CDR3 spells CATSRDPAGAGANVLTF. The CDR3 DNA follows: TGTGCCACCAGCAGAGATCCGGCAGGGGCCGGGGCCAACGTCCTGACTTTC. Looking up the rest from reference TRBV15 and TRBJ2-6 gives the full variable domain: DAMVIQNPRYQVTQFGKPVTLSCSQTLNHNVMYWYQQKSSQAPKLLFHYYDKDFNNEADTPDNFQSRRPNTSFCFLDIRSPGLGDTAMYLCATSRDPAGAGANVLTFGAGSRLTVL.

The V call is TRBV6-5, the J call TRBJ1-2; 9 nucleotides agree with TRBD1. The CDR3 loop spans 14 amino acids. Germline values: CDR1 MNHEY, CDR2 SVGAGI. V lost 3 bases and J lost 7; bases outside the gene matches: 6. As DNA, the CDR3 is TGTGCCAGCAGTTATTCGGACAGGGGTCGTGGCTACACCTTC. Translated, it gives CASSYSDRGRGYTF.

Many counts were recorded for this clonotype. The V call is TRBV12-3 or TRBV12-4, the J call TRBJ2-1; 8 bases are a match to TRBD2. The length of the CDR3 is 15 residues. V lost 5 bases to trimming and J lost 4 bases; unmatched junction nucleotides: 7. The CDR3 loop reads CASSRGGNGYNEQFF. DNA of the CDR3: TGTGCCAGCAGTCGGGGGGGGAATGGGTACAATGAGCAGTTCTTC.

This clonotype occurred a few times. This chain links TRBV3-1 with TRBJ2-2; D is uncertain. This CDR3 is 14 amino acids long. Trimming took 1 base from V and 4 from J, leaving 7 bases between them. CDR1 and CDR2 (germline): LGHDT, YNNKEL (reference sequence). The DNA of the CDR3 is TGTGCCAGCAGCCAAGGGGGTTCCACCGGGGAGCTGTTTTTT. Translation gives CASSQGGSTGELFF.

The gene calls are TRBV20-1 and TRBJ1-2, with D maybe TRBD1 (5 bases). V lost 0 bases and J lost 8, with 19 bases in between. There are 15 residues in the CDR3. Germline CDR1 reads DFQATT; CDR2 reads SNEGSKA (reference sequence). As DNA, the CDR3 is TGCAGTGCTAGAGATGGGGCCAGGGCATCCGTGGGCTACACCTTC. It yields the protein CSARDGARASVGYTF.

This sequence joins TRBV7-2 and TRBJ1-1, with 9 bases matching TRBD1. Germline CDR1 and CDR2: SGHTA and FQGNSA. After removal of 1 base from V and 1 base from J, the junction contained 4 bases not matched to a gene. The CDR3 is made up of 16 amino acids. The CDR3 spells CASSLVPGQGNTEAFF. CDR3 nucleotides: TGTGCCAGCAGCTTAGTCCCGGGACAGGGGAACACTGAAGCTTTCTTT.

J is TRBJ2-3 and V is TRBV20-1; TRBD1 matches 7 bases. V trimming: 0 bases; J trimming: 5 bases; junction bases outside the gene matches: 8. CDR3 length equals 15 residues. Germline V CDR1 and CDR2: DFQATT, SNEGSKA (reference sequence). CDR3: CSARDGDSGGDTQYF. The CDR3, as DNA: TGCAGTGCTAGAGATGGGGACAGTGGAGGAGATACGCAGTATTTT.

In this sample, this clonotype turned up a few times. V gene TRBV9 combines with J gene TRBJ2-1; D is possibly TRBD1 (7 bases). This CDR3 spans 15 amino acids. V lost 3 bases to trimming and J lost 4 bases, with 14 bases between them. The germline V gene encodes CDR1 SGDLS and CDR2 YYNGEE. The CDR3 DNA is TGTGCCAGCAGCGCCTACAGGGGAGGTTACAATGAGCAGTTCTTC. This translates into CASSAYRGGYNEQFF.

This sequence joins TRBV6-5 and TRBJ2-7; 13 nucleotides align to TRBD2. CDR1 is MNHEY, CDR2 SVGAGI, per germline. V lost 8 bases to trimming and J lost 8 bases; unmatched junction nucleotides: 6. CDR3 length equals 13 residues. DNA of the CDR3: TGTGCCAGCGGACTAGCGGGAGACCCCCAGCAGTACTTC. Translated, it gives CASGLAGDPQQYF.

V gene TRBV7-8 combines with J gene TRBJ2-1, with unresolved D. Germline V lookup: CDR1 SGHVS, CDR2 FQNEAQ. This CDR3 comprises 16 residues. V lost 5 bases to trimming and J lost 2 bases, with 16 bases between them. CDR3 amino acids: CASSPPGWAPYNEQFF. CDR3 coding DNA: TGTGCCAGCAGCCCCCCCGGATGGGCCCCCTACAATGAGCAGTTCTTC. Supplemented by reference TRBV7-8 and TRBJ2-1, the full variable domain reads GAGVSQSPRYKVAKRGQDVALRCDPISGHVSLFWYQQALGQGPEFLTYFQNEAQLDKSGLPSDRFFAERPEGSVSTLKIQRTQQEDSAVYLCASSPPGWAPYNEQFFGPGTRLTVL.

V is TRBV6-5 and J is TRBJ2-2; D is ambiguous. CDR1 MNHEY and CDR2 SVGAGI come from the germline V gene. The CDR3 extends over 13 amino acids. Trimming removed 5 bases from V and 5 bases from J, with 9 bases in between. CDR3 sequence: CASSKVETGELFF. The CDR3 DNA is TGTGCCAGCAGTAAAGTAGAGACCGGGGAGCTGTTTTTT.

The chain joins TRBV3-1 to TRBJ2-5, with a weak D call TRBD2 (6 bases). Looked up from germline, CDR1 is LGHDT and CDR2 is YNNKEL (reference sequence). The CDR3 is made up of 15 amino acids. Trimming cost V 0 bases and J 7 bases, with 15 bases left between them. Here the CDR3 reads CASSQDLAMGGTQYF. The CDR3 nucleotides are TGTGCCAGCAGCCAAGATTTGGCCATGGGGGGGACCCAGTACTTC.

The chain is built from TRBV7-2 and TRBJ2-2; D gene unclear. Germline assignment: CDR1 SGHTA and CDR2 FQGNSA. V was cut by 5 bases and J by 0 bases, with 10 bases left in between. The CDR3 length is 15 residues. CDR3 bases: TGTGCCAGCAGCCCTTCACACTCGAACACCGGGGAGCTGTTTTTT. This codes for CASSPSHSNTGELFF.

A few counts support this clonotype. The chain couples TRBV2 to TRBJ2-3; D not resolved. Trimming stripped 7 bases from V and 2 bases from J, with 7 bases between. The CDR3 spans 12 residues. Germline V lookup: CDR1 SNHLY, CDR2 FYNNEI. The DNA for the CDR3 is TGTGCCAGCAATTACCCCACAGATACGCAGTATTTT. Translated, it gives CASNYPTDTQYF. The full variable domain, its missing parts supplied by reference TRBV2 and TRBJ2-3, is EPEVTQTPSHQVTQMGQEVILRCVPISNHLYFYWYRQILGQKVEFLVSFYNNEISEKSEIFDDQFSVERPDGSNFTLKIRSTKLEDSAMYFCASNYPTDTQYFGPGTRLTVL.